The T cell receptor (beta chain) described here comes from a study of identical twins. General study findings and limits: Cross-sectional statistics underpinned the conclusions; the same donors were not followed. For monozygotic twins, models underestimated out-of-frame TCR alpha sharing.

The CDR3 consists of 15 residues. CDR1 LGHDT and CDR2 YNNKEL come from the germline V gene (reference sequence). V was shortened by 1 base and J by 6 bases, with 15 bases between the two germline ends. Regarding this clonotype: What it binds is unknown.

Template switching created a universal primer site, and the cDNA included unique molecular identifiers. MiXCR, run by TCRdb on the 5' RACE reads, gives a single entry per CDR3 protein. The profile shows some 330,000 distinct CDR3 sequences, approximately 8.8% of them singletons. The sequenced sample consisted of naive T cells sorted from blood. This receptor was taken from a woman aged 45 to 65 in good health. The chain links TRBV3-1 to TRBJ1-1; no reliable D call. Written as DNA, the CDR3 is TGTGCCAGCAGCCAAGTTCCAACGGGAGATTCTGAAGCTTTCTTT. Its translation: CASSQVPTGDSEAFF.